This T cell receptor (beta chain) emerged from a study of blood T cell repertoires in COVID-19. The wider study: The samples span acute and convalescent COVID-19 from the United States, Italy and Spain.

Participant-reported clinical history was the basis for cohort assignment. Per the original data handling: Reference gene primer amplification in the assay estimated nucleated cell counts. Libraries were prepared by immunoSEQ multiplex PCR; TCRdb keeps only in-frame clonotypes and omits some of them. V and J calls and clone size come straight from that table; D and trimming were deduced from the DNA. The table has 150,000 to 200,000 clones, around 89% seen once. The CDR3 contains 14 residues. V lost 1 base, J lost 7 bases, and 13 bases lay in between. Germline CDR1 is MNHEY and CDR2 is SVGAGI. This receptor was obtained from a woman under 30 who had recovered from COVID-19. This chain connects TRBV6-5 to TRBJ2-5; D is perhaps TRBD2 (5 bases). What was sequenced was PBMCs or T cells enriched from blood (not recorded which). DNA for the CDR3: TGTGCCAGCAGTTACTTGGGAGTACGGGGGACCCAGTACTTC. Protein product: CASSYLGVRGTQYF.